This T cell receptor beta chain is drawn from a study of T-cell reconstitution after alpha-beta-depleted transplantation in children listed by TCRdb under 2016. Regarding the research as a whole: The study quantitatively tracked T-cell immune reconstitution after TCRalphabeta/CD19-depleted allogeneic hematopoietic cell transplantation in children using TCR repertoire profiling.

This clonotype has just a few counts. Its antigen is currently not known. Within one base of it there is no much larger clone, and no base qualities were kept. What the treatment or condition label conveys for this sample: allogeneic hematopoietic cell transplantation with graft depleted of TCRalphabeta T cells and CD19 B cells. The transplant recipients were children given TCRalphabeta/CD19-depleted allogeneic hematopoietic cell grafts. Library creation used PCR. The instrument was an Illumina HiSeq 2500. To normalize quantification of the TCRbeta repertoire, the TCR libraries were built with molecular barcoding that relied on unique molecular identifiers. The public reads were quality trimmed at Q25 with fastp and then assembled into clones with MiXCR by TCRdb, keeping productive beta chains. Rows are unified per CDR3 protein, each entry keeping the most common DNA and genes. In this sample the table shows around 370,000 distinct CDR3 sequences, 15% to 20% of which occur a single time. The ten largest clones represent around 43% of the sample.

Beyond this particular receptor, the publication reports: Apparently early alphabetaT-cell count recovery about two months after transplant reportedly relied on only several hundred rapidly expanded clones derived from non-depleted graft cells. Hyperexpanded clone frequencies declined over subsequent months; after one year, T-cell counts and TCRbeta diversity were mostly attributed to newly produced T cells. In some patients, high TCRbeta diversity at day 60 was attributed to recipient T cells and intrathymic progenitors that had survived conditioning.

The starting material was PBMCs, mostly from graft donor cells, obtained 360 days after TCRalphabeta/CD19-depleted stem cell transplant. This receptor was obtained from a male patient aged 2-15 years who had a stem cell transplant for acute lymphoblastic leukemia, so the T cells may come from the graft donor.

The bases read TGTGCCAGCAGTTCCGGGGTCACCACTGAAGCTTTCTTT. It codes for CASSSGVTTEAFF. The V gene is TRBV28 and the J gene is TRBJ1-1; confidence is insufficient to name the D gene. The germline V gene specifies MDHEN as CDR1 and SYDVKM as CDR2. V loses 4 bases, J loses 4 bases, and the germline ends lie 10 bases apart. CDR3 length: 13 amino acids, cysteine to phenylalanine. The DNA shown is the 39-base CDR3, in frame from base 1.